These T cell receptor beta chains were read from a single sample in a study of blood T cells in healthy people across ages. TCRdb reprocessed the 5' RACE reads with MiXCR, giving one entry per CDR3 protein. The sample has about 930,000 distinct CDR3 sequences, 25% to 30% seen once; the top ten hold roughly 10%. The sample was also reused in another study, on T cells of mothers and their children.

The sequenced material came from blood. These receptors were taken from a woman in her forties in good health. CDR3s include the opening cysteine and the closing phenylalanine or tryptophan. The D gene is left open where the match is weak. Some rows have no size entry. The others give once, few or many, or a class for an expanded clone.

abundance	v_gene	j_gene	d_gene	CDR3nt	CDR3aa
once	TRBV5-1	TRBJ1-3	TRBD1	TGCGCCAGCAGTCGTTGGACAGGGGCGAGCTCTGGAAACACCATATATTTT	CASSRWTGASSGNTIYF
few	TRBV4-1	TRBJ1-6	NA	TGCGCCAGCAGCCAAGATCAGGCAGGGAACAATTCACCCCTCCACTTT	CASSQDQAGNNSPLHF
many	TRBV27	TRBJ2-7	NA	TGTGCCAGCAGTTTAGGGTCGGGCTACGAGCAGTACTTC	CASSLGSGYEQYF
many	TRBV11-2	TRBJ1-4	NA	TGTGCCAGCAGCTTAGGCAATACAGGGTTTAATGAAAAACTGTTTTTT	CASSLGNTGFNEKLFF
NA	TRBV5-6	TRBJ1-5	NA	TGTGCCAGCACTCTGGGACGGATTAGCAATCAGCCCCAGCATTTT	CASTLGRISNQPQHF
NA	TRBV19	TRBJ2-1	NA	TGTGCCAGTAGTTCGGAGTTGGGGGATGATGAGCAGTTCTTC	CASSSELGDDEQFF
NA	TRBV18	TRBJ1-2	TRBD1	TGTGCCAGCTCAGCGGAAAACAGGGGGCAAGGGGGCTACACCTTC	CASSAENRGQGGYTF
many	TRBV5-1	TRBJ2-7	NA	TGCGCCAGCAGCTTGGGGCGGGACAGCATTTCTACCTACGAGCAGTACTTC	CASSLGRDSISTYEQYF
NA	TRBV5-1	TRBJ2-7	TRBD1	TGCGCCAGCAGCTTGGACGGCAGGGGGACCCTCTACGAGCAGTACTTC	CASSLDGRGTLYEQYF
NA	TRBV9	TRBJ2-7	TRBD2	TGTGCCGGCAGCGTAGGGGTTGGGACTAGCGAGGGCGCAAGCTCTATCTCCTACGAGCAGTACTTC	CAGSVGVGTSEGASSISYEQYF
NA	TRBV2	TRBJ1-2	NA	TGTGCCAGCAGAGAGCAGGGTAGTATCGTTGGCTTCACCTTC	CASREQGSIVGFTF
NA	TRBV2	TRBJ2-3	NA	TGTGCCAGCCGCACCTCCAGGGGCGGGGGCACAGATACGCAGTATTTT	CASRTSRGGGTDTQYF
NA	TRBV7-2	TRBJ1-1	NA	TGTGCCAGCAACACTGACAGGTTAATGAACACTGAAGCTTTCTTT	CASNTDRLMNTEAFF
few	TRBV5-6	TRBJ2-3	NA	TGTGCCAGCAGCTTGGAGGCCAGGGGTGGAGATACGCAGTATTTT	CASSLEARGGDTQYF
NA	TRBV10-2	TRBJ1-5	NA	TGCGCCAGCCGGGGAGGGATCGGTACCTATCAGCCCCAGCATTTT	CASRGGIGTYQPQHF
NA	TRBV28	TRBJ1-2	TRBD1	TGTGCCAGCAGTTTCCTCGGATCCGGGACAGGGGTTGGCTACACCTTC	CASSFLGSGTGVGYTF
many	TRBV5-1	TRBJ2-4	NA	TGCGCCAGCAGCTTGAGCGAGAGAAACATTCAGTACTTC	CASSLSERNIQYF
NA	TRBV5-5	TRBJ2-7	TRBD2	TGTGCCAGCAGCTTGGCGGGAGGCACACCATACGAGCAGTACTTC	CASSLAGGTPYEQYF
NA	TRBV7-7	TRBJ2-7	TRBD1	TGTGCTAGCAGCTTAGCCGGGGGGACAGGGGGCTACAATGAGCAGTACTTC	CASSLAGGTGGYNEQYF
NA	TRBV3-1	TRBJ2-7	TRBD2	TGTGCCAGCAGCCAAGGACTAGCGGGGGGGCCTAGAGAGGCCCAGTACTTC	CASSQGLAGGPREAQYF
NA	TRBV19	TRBJ2-7	NA	TGTGCCAGTAGACCGTCCAGCAACTCCTACGAGCAGTACTTC	CASRPSSNSYEQYF
NA	TRBV12-3/TRBV12-4	TRBJ1-4	NA	TGTGCCAGCAGTCGCAGAACAACTAATGAAAAACTGTTTTTT	CASSRRTTNEKLFF
NA	TRBV6-5	TRBJ2-6	NA	TGTGCCAGCAGTTACTCGACGTTCGGGGCCAACGTCCTGACTTTC	CASSYSTFGANVLTF
many	TRBV9	TRBJ2-3	NA	TGTGCCAGCAGCCCCGGCTTTTGGGGGAGTTCATCAGATACGCAGTATTTT	CASSPGFWGSSSDTQYF
NA	TRBV7-2	TRBJ1-1	NA	TGTGCCAGCAGCTTAGGGGGATTGGGCACTGAAGCTTTCTTT	CASSLGGLGTEAFF
many	TRBV5-8	TRBJ2-1	NA	TGTGCCAGCAGCTTCAGGGGTCGGAATGAGCAGTTCTTC	CASSFRGRNEQFF
many	TRBV7-9	TRBJ2-7	NA	TGTGCCGGAAGCCGGCCAAGCTCCTACGAGCAGTACTTC	CAGSRPSSYEQYF
NA	TRBV12-3/TRBV12-4	TRBJ1-2	NA	TGTGCCAGCAGTTTTCGCGTGGAGGGAGAGAACTATGGCTACACCTTC	CASSFRVEGENYGYTF
NA	TRBV6-5	TRBJ1-2	TRBD1	TGTGCCAGCAGAAGGGACAGGAAGACTTATAACTATGGCTACACCTTC	CASRRDRKTYNYGYTF
many	TRBV12-3/TRBV12-4	TRBJ2-7	NA	TGTGCCAGCAGTTTCGTGGGGTACGAGCAGTACTTC	CASSFVGYEQYF
few	TRBV20-1	TRBJ2-7	NA	TGCAGTGCCCCAGGGCGGGGACCCTACGAGCAGTACTTC	CSAPGRGPYEQYF
few	TRBV20-1	TRBJ1-2	NA	TGCAGTGCTAGAGAGACCGCCTATGGCTACACCTTC	CSARETAYGYTF
NA	TRBV6-1	TRBJ2-3	TRBD2	TGTGCCTGCAGTGAAGGTTACGGAGCGGGGGGGACAGATACGCAGTATTTT	CACSEGYGAGGTDTQYF
NA	TRBV28	TRBJ1-5	NA	TGTGCCAGTATGGTCCGGGGGCAAAGCAATCAGCCCCAGCATTTT	CASMVRGQSNQPQHF
few	TRBV7-2	TRBJ2-5	TRBD1	TGTGCCAGCAGCTCCGGACAGGGGGAAGGGACCCAGTACTTC	CASSSGQGEGTQYF
NA	TRBV29-1	TRBJ1-2	NA	TGCAGCGTTGTACCCCGGGGGCGCGTGAATGGCTACACCTTC	CSVVPRGRVNGYTF
many	TRBV27	TRBJ2-7	NA	TGTGCCAGCAGGCGATTTATTGGCGAGTACGAGCAGTACTTC	CASRRFIGEYEQYF
once	TRBV29-1	TRBJ2-5	NA	TGCAGCGTGAGGGAGGCGGGAGAGACCCAGTACTTC	CSVREAGETQYF
NA	TRBV20-1	TRBJ2-7	NA	TGCAGTGCTAGACCGGAACCCTGCGAGCAGTACTTC	CSARPEPCEQYF
NA	TRBV20-1	TRBJ2-3	TRBD2	TGCAGTGCTAGAGATCCGAGCGGGGGGGCGGTGACAGATACGCAGTATTTT	CSARDPSGGAVTDTQYF
few	TRBV4-1	TRBJ2-2	NA	TGCGCCAGCAGCCAAGGGGCAGGGGACAACACCGGGGAGCTGTTTTTT	CASSQGAGDNTGELFF
NA	TRBV7-8	TRBJ2-2	NA	TGTGCCAGCAGCTTAGAGCTAGCCGCGAACACCGGGGAGCTGTTTTTT	CASSLELAANTGELFF
NA	TRBV5-1	TRBJ2-5	TRBD1	TGCGCCAGCAGCCCGGGACAGGGGAAGACCCAGTACTTC	CASSPGQGKTQYF
NA	TRBV7-6	TRBJ2-1	NA	TGTGCCAGCAGCTTAGCGGGGGGGCCTCACAATGAGCAGTTCTTC	CASSLAGGPHNEQFF
few	TRBV2	TRBJ2-5	NA	TGTGCCAGCAGTGACCCCCGGGGAGCAGAGACCCAGTACTTC	CASSDPRGAETQYF
few	TRBV29-1	TRBJ2-2	TRBD1	TGCAGCGGACAGGGGGCGGGGACCGGGGAGCTGTTTTTT	CSGQGAGTGELFF
few	TRBV28	TRBJ2-2	TRBD1	TGTGCCGGCCGGGACAGGGGCTACACCGGGGAGCTGTTTTTT	CAGRDRGYTGELFF
few	TRBV28	TRBJ2-1	TRBD2	TGTGCCAGCAGTTTCGGACTAGTGGGGACCCTCTACAATGAGCAGTTCTTC	CASSFGLVGTLYNEQFF
few	TRBV7-2	TRBJ1-3	TRBD1	TGTGCCAGCAGCCAGGGACAGGTTGGAAACACCATATATTTT	CASSQGQVGNTIYF
few	TRBV4-3	TRBJ2-2	NA	TGCGCCAGCAGCCAAGAGATGAGGGCGTCGGGCGGGGAGCTGTTTTTT	CASSQEMRASGGELFF
NA	TRBV5-6	TRBJ2-1	NA	TGTGCCAGCAGCTTAGAGGACAGTGTATCAATATCCCAAGAGACTCAGTTCTTC	CASSLEDSVSISQETQFF
few	TRBV3-1	TRBJ1-1	TRBD1	TGTGCCAGCAGCCCCCATCTGGGACAGGGGGGGGTGAACACTGAAGCTTTCTTT	CASSPHLGQGGVNTEAFF
few	TRBV5-1	TRBJ2-1	NA	TGCGCCAGCAGCTTGACAACAGACCTTAACAATGAGCAGTTCTTC	CASSLTTDLNNEQFF
NA	TRBV11-2	TRBJ2-5	TRBD2	TGTGCCAGCAGCTTAGTTAGCGGGGGGGCGTGGAAAGAGACCCAGTACTTC	CASSLVSGGAWKETQYF
NA	TRBV6-5	TRBJ1-1	NA	TGTGCCAGCAGTATAGGAGCGGTTGGGAACACTGAAGCTTTCTTT	CASSIGAVGNTEAFF
NA	TRBV7-9	TRBJ1-5	TRBD1	TGTGCCAGCAGCTTAGCGGACGTACAGGGGCATCAGCCCCAGCATTTT	CASSLADVQGHQPQHF
many	TRBV7-2	TRBJ2-7	NA	TGTGCCAGCAGCTGGAACAGGGTCCCCGAGCAGTACTTC	CASSWNRVPEQYF
NA	TRBV19	TRBJ1-5	NA	TGTGCCGCGGGAGGGAGCAATCAGCCCCAGCATTTT	CAAGGSNQPQHF
NA	TRBV7-9	TRBJ1-2	NA	TGTGCCAGCAGCTTACCCCTTCGAAGCTATGGCTACACCTTC	CASSLPLRSYGYTF